This TCR beta chain was obtained from a study of vaccination and CD4 T cells after COVID-19. Overall study context: The peptides that stimulated the cells were overlapping spike peptides from SARS-CoV-2, HCoV-NL63, HCoV-OC43 and HCoV-229E.

For this clonotype: Antigen specificity is unknown.

In germline, CDR1 is MGHRA, CDR2 YSYEKL. The CDR3 runs 14 residues. V trimming: 5 bases; J trimming: 2 bases; junction bases outside the gene matches: 4. Sample time point: late sampling 161 to 241 days after vaccination in a few convalescent patients. The treatment here: approximately 10-day PBMC culture with coronavirus spike peptide pools or control peptides (ViraFEST assay). The assay that was used to sequence DNA from cultured CD4+ T cells was the Oncomine TCR Beta short-read assay. TCRdb re-analysed the PCR reads in MiXCR, keeping a single row per CDR3 protein. Of more than 15,000 distinct CDR3 sequences listed, around 50% are singletons.

V gene TRBV4-1 combines with J gene TRBJ2-5; TRBD2 matches at 8 bases. The sequencing used CD4+ T cells from blood, cultured in vitro, collected about 7 months after SARS-CoV-2 vaccination. The clonotype comes from a human donor who had recovered from COVID-19. The CDR3 reads CASSAGGLQETQYF. Here the CDR3 DNA reads TGCGCCAGCAGCGCGGGGGGTTTACAAGAGACCCAGTACTTC.